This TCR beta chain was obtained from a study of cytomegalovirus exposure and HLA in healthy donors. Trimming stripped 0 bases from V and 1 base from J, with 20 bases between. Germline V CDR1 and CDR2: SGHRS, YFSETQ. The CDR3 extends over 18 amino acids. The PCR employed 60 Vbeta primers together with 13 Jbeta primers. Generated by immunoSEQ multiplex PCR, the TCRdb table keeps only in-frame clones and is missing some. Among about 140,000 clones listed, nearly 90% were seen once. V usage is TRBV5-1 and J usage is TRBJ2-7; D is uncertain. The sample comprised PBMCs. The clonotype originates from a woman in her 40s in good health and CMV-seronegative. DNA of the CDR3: TGCGCCAGCAGCTTGGGTTATTCGACCGAGACGGAGTCCTACGAGCAGTACTTC. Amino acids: CASSLGYSTETESYEQYF.